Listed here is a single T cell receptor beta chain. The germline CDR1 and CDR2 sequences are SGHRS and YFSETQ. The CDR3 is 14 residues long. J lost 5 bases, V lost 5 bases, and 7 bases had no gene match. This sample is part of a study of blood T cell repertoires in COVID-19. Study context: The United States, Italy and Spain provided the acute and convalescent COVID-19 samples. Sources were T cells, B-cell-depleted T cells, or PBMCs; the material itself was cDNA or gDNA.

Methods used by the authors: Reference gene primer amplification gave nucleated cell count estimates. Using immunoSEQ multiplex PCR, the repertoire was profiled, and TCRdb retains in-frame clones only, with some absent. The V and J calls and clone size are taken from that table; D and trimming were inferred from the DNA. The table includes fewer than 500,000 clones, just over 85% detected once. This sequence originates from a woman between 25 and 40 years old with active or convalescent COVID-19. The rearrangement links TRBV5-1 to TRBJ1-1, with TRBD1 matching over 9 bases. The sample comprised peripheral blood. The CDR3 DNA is TGCGCCAGCAGGGGGGACAGGGTACTGACTGAAGCTTTCTTT. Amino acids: CASRGDRVLTEAFF. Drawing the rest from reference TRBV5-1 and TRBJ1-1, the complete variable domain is KAGVTQTPRYLIKTRGQQVTLSCSPISGHRSVSWYQQTPGQGLQFLFEYFSETQRNKGNFPGRFSGRQFSNSRSEMNVSTLELGDSALYLCASRGDRVLTEAFFGQGTRLTVV.